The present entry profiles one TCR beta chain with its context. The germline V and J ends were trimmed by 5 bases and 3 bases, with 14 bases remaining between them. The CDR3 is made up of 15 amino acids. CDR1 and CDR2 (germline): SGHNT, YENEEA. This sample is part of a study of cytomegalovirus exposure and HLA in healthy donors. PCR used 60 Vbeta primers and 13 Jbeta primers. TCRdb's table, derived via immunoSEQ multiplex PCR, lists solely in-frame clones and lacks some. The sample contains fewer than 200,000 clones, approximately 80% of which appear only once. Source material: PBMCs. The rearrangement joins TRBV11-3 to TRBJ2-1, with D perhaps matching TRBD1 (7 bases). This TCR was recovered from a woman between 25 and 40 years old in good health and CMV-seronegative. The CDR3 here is CASSTRGDSYNEQFF. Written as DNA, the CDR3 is TGTGCCAGCAGCACAAGGGGGGACAGCTACAATGAGCAGTTCTTC.